This T cell receptor beta chain was observed in a study of shared clonotypes between healthy human individuals (dated by TCRdb to between 2020 and 2021). At the level of the whole study: The cohort included a few men and a couple of women between 18 and 49 years of age. Leukapheresis yielded between about 0.94 and 9 billion PBMCs per donor. Different laboratories and diverse techniques were used to prepare libraries and sequence TCR repertoires, to increase sequencing depth and limit assay-specific biases. For each donor, three plates each were used for CD4 naive and CD4 memory, two plates were used for CD8 naive, and one plate was used for CD8 memory. The study deeply sequenced blood TCR repertoires of five healthy adults to estimate repertoire size and the extent of clonotype sharing between individuals. Broader findings and caveats from the paper: Higher generation probabilities were observed for clonotypes shared by all four sorted-subset donors than for non-shared clonotypes. Pairwise subsampling indicated that sequencing depth was expected to affect the degree of clonotype sharing among donors. The small number of donors limited the genetic and exposure-history diversity represented. Naive subsets generally had larger estimated clonotype richness than memory subsets. Around 5% of naive CD4, 3% to 4% of naive CD8, approximately 2% of memory CD4, and roughly 0.4% of memory CD8 clonotypes were shared across four donors. Incomplete sequencing was indicated by rarefaction of sorted-subset datasets, despite the large sequencing depth. Sampling was restricted to blood, and TCR repertoires in tissue are likely to differ from TCR repertoires in blood.

The germline V gene (reference sequence) gives CDR1 as MNHEY and CDR2 as SMNVEV. Trimming removed 0 bases from V and 4 bases from J, leaving 11 bases between the germline ends. There are 15 amino acids in the CDR3, from cysteine to phenylalanine inclusive. The entry retains the CDR3 DNA only, 45 bases that are in frame from base 1. Worth noting for this clone: It lacks a known antigen. Per-nucleotide qualities are absent, and no much larger clonotype sits a single base away.

Using the deep immunoSEQ assay, multiplex PCR amplified TCR CDR3 regions from genomic DNA. Extracted genomic DNA from each cell subset was distributed evenly across all wells of several immunoSEQ 96-well plates, and each plate was treated as a replicate. For sorted subsets, roughly 200 ng of genomic DNA, equivalent to some 30,000 T cell genomes, went into each replicate PCR. The purified libraries were quantified using a Qubit 3.0 fluorometer, sized with a Bioanalyzer 2100, and then quantified again using the KAPA Library Quantification kit. Every immunoSEQ 96-well plate was sequenced on a dedicated single-read 150-cycle Illumina NextSeq 550 flow cell. On the study's bioinformatics: Because the immunoSEQ output held only junctional sequences and lacked quality scores, the filtering could not match the filtering applied to full-length reads. Sequences were annotated with PyIR, a Python wrapper for IgBLAST v1.9, and V/J genes and CDR3 were assigned using IMGT germline references. Reads were removed for weak V/J assignments (E-value above 1e-6), missing CDR3, stop codons, out-of-frame junctions, or ambiguous translated residues. V3J clonotypes were defined as sequences sharing an identical inferred V gene, J gene, and CDR3 amino acid sequence. To compute the percentage overlap between repertoires, the number of shared unique clonotypes was divided by the size of the smaller repertoire. Richness of each repertoire was evaluated using RTK rarefaction, the Chao1 estimator, and Recon v2.1 estimates of unobserved clonotypes. For all TCRbeta clonotypes obtained by the gDNA method from a handful of donors, generation probabilities were computed with OLGA. TCRdb provides this immuneACCESS table in a form limited to in-frame rearrangements. Some clones are lacking; in checked studies, under half of them reflect an unresolved V gene, and why the rest are absent is not known. The DNA gave D and trimming, while V, J and clone size come from that table. The sample table lists roughly 2,000,000 clones, around 93% of them with a count of one. The ten largest make up around 1.8% of the sample.

For the CD8 naive samples, CD45RO-negative cells were positively selected for CCR7, yielding a CD45RA+CCR7+ population from which TemRA cells were excluded. The donors were healthy, HIV-negative adults with no recently reported acute infections or vaccinations. Every donor was a Caucasian adult residing in Nashville, Tennessee, USA. Blood was collected by leukapheresis, and PBMCs were isolated by Ficoll-Histopaque density gradient centrifugation and then cryopreserved in liquid nitrogen vapor phase. Analytical flow cytometry was used to check the purity and quantity of every magnetically sorted T cell population. Each sorted fraction had its genomic DNA isolated and then quantified by UV absorbance on a Nanodrop 2000c.

The chain is encoded by TRBV27 joined to TRBJ2-3, with a weak D call of TRBD2 (7 bases match). The TCR comes from a man aged 18 to 35 in good health. Some clones in this sample may be carry-over from other donors' samples. Sequenced material: naive CD8+ T cells from PBMCs. What this sample's cell subset or site label stands for: CD45RA+CCR7+. The nucleotides are TGTGCCAGCAGTTTATCGGGGGGGCGTCCAGATACGCAGTATTTT. Its translation reads: CASSLSGGRPDTQYF.